This TCR beta chain was identified during a study of OX40 agonist ivuxolimab in advanced cancers. For the study at large: People in dose escalation had one of these cancers: hepatocellular carcinoma, melanoma, renal cell or head and neck cancer.

Autoimmune disease history or systemic immunosuppression meant exclusion. Trimming pared 4 bases from V and 5 bases from J, leaving 13 bases between. The germline V gene encodes CDR1 SEHNR and CDR2 FQNEAQ (reference sequence). The CDR3 totals 14 residues. In regard to this clone: As yet, its antigen is unknown.

Points from the study as a whole: Clones of CD4+ and CD8+ blood T cells grew by week 6 at doses of 0.1 to 3.0 mg/kg. Not determined was the antigen specificity of the expanded peripheral T cells.

The data were produced by immunoSEQ multiplex PCR, yet TCRdb's version contains in-frame clones alone and is incomplete. The profile shows approximately 40,000 clones, about 80% of them singletons. Here the sequenced sample was CD4+ or CD8+ T cells sorted from blood, taken in a trial of the OX40 agonist ivuxolimab. The chain employs TRBV7-9 and TRBJ2-3, with D unclear. This receptor was obtained from an adult with an advanced solid tumor such as melanoma, head and neck, liver or kidney cancer. CDR3 sequence reads: CASSWAAWGDTQYF. CDR3 nucleotide sequence: TGTGCCAGCAGCTGGGCCGCCTGGGGAGATACGCAGTATTTT.